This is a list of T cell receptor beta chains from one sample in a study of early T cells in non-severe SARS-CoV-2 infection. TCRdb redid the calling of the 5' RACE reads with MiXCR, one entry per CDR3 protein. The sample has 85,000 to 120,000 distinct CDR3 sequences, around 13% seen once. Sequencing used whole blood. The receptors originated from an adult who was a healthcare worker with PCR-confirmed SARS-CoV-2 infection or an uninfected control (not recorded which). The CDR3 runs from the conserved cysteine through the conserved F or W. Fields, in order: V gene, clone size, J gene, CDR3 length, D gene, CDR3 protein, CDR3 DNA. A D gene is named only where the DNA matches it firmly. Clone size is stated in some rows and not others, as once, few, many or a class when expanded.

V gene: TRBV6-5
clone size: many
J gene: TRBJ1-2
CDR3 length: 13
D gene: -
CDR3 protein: CASSYSRAYGYTF
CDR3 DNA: TGTGCCAGCAGTTACTCGAGAGCCTATGGCTACACCTTC

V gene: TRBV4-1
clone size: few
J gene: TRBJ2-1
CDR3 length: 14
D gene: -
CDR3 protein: CASSQNALRGEQFF
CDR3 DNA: TGCGCCAGCAGCCAAAATGCTCTTAGGGGTGAGCAGTTCTTC

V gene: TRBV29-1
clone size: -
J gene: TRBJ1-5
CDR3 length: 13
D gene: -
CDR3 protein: CSVGTGSNQPQHF
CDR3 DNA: TGCAGCGTTGGAACGGGCAGCAATCAGCCCCAGCATTTT

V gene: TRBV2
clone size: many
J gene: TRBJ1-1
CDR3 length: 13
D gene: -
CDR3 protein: CASSEQGYAEAFF
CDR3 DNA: TGTGCCAGCAGTGAGCAGGGTTACGCTGAAGCTTTCTTT

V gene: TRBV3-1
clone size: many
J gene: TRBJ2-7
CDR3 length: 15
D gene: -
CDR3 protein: CASSQLPGSSYEQYF
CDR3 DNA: TGTGCCAGCAGCCAGTTACCCGGGAGCTCCTACGAGCAGTACTTC

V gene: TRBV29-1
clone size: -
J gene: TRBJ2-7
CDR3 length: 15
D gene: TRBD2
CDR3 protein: CSVVLAGGNSYEQNF
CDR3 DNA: TGCAGCGTTGTTTTAGCGGGAGGGAACTCCTACGAGCAGAACTTC

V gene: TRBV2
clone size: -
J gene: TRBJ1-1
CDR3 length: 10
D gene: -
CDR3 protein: CASMIGEAFF
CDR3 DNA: TGTGCCAGCATGATAGGTGAAGCTTTCTTT

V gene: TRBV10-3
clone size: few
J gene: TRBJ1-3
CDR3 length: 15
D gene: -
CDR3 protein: CAISERETPGNTIYF
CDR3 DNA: TGTGCCATCAGTGAAAGGGAGACCCCTGGAAACACCATATATTTT

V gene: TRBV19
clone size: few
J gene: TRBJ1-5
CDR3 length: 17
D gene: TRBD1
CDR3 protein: CASSPRRQGWNGQPQHF
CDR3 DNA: TGTGCCAGTAGTCCCCGAAGACAGGGGTGGAATGGGCAGCCCCAGCATTTT

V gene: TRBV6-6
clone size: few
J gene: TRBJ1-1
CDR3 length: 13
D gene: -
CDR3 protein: CASELRQPTEAFF
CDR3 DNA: TGTGCCAGCGAACTCCGACAGCCCACTGAAGCTTTCTTT

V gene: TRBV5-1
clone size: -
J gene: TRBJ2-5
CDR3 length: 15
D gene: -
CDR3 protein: CASSFSKGGQETQYF
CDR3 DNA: TGCGCCAGCAGTTTTTCGAAGGGGGGTCAAGAGACCCAGTACTTC

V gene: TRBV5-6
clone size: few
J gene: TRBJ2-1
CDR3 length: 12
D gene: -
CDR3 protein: CASSVQVHEQFF
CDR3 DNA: TGTGCCAGCAGCGTGCAGGTTCATGAGCAGTTCTTC

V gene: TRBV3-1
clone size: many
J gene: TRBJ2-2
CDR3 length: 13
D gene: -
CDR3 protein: CASSHRDLGELFF
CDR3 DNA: TGTGCCAGCAGCCACAGGGATCTCGGGGAGCTGTTTTTT

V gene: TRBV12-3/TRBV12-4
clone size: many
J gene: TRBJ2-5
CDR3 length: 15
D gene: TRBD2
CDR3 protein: CASSLSGSLQETQYF
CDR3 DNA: TGTGCCAGCAGTTTGAGCGGGAGCCTCCAAGAGACCCAGTACTTC

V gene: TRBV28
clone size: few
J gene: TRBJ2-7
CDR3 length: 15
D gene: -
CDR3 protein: CASSLGSHPGGEQYF
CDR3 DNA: TGTGCCAGCAGTTTAGGTAGCCACCCTGGCGGCGAGCAGTACTTC

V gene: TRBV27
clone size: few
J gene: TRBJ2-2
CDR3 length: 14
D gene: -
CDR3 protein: CASSLGDSTGELFF
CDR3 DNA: TGTGCCAGCAGTTTAGGAGACTCCACCGGGGAGCTGTTTTTT

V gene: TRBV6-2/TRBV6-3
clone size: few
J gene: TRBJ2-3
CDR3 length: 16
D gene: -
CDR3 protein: CASSLWARVVSDTQYF
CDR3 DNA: TGTGCCAGCTCCCTATGGGCCAGGGTCGTATCAGATACGCAGTATTTT

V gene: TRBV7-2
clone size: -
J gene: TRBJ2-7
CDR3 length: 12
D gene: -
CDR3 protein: CASSPLSGEQYF
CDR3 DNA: TGCGCCAGCAGCCCCCTGAGTGGCGAGCAGTACTTC

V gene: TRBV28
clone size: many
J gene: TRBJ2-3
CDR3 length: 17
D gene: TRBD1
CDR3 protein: CASRPPLGQERTDTQYF
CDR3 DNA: TGTGCCAGCAGACCCCCCCTTGGACAGGAGCGCACAGATACGCAGTATTTT

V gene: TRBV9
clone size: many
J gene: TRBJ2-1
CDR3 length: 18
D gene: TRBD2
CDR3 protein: CASSAHTGTSGIMNEQFF
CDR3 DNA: TGTGCCAGCAGCGCCCATACCGGGACTAGCGGGATTATGAATGAGCAGTTCTTC

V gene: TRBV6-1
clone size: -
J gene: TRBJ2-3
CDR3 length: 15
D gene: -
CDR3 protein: CASSEMDGSTDTQYF
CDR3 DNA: TGTGCCAGCAGTGAAATGGACGGCAGCACAGATACGCAGTATTTT

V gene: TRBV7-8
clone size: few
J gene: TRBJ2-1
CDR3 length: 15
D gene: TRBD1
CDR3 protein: CASSRTWTGNNEQFF
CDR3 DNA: TGTGCCAGCAGCCGAACCTGGACAGGGAACAATGAGCAGTTCTTC

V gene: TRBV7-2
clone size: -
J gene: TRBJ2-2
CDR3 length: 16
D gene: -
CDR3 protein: CASSLVGRGVTGELFF
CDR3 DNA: TGTGCCAGCAGCTTAGTAGGCAGGGGGGTCACCGGGGAGCTGTTTTTT

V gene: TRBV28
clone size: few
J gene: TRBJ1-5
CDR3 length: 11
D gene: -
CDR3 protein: CASSLSQPQHF
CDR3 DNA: TGTGCCAGCAGTTTAAGTCAGCCCCAGCATTTT

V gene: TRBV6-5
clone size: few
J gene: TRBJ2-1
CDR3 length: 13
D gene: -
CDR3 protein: CASSRIDGDEQFF
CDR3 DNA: TGTGCCAGCAGCCGTATAGATGGAGATGAGCAGTTCTTC

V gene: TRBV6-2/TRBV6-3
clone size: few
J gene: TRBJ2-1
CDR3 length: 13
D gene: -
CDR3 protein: CASSYHYSAEQFF
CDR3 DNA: TGTGCCAGCAGTTATCACTATTCCGCTGAGCAGTTCTTC

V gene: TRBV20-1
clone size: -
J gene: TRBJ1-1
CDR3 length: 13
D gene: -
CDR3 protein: CSAPAEMNTEAFF
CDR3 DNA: TGCAGTGCTCCGGCAGAGATGAACACTGAAGCTTTCTTT

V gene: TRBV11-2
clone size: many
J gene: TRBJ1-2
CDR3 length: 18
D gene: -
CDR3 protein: CASSPDPGPQTGGYGYTF
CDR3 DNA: TGTGCCAGCAGCCCAGATCCGGGACCTCAAACCGGGGGCTATGGCTACACCTTC

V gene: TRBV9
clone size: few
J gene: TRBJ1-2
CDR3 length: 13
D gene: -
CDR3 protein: CASSSTPNYGYTF
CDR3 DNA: TGTGCCAGCAGCTCCACGCCTAACTATGGCTACACCTTC

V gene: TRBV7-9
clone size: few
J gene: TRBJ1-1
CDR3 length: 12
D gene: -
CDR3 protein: CASSSRLLEAFF
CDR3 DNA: TGTGCCAGCAGCTCTAGACTCCTTGAAGCTTTCTTT

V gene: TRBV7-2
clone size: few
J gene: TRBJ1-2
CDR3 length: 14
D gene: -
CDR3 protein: CASSLNTWNYGYTF
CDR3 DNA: TGTGCCAGCAGCTTAAACACGTGGAACTATGGCTACACCTTC

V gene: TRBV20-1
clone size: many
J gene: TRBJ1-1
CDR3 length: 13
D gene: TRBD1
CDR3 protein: CSAGGTVSLVVFF
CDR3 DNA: TGCAGTGCTGGGGGGACAGTCTCCCTGGTGGTTTTCTTT